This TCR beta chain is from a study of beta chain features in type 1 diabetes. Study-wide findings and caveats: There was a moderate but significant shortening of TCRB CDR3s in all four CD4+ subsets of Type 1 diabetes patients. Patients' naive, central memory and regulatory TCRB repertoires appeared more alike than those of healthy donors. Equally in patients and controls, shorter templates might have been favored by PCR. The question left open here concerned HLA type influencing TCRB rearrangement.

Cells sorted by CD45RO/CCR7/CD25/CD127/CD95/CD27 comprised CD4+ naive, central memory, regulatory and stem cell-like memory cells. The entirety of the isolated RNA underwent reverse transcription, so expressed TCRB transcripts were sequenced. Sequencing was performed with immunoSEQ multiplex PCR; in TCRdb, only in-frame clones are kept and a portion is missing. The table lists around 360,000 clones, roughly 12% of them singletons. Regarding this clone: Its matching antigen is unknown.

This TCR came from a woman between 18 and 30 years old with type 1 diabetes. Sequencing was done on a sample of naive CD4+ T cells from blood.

CDR3 loop: CSVSRLNTEAFF. CDR3 DNA: TGCAGCGTTTCCCGTTTGAACACTGAAGCTTTCTTT. The V and J genes are TRBV29-1 and TRBJ1-1; D is undetermined. The CDR3 runs to 12 residues. The germline CDR1 and CDR2 sequences are SQVTM and ANQGSEA. Trimming took off 5 bases at V and 0 bases at J, with 7 bases between the two ends. The whole variable domain, filled in from reference TRBV29-1 and TRBJ1-1, reads SAVISQKPSRDICQRGTSLTIQCQVDSQVTMMFWYRQQPGQSLTLIATANQGSEATYESGFVIDKFPISRPNLTFSTLTVSNMSPEDSSIYLCSVSRLNTEAFFGQGTRLTVV.